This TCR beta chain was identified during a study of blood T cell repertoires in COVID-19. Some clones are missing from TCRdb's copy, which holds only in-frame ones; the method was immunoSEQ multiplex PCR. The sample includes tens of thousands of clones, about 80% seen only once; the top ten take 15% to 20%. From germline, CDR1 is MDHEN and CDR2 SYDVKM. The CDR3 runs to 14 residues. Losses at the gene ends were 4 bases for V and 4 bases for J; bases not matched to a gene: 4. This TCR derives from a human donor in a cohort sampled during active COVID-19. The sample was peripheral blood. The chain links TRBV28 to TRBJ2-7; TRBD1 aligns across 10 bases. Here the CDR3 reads CASSSPGQGYEQYF. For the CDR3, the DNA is TGTGCCAGCAGTTCCCCGGGACAGGGGTACGAGCAGTACTTC.